Sequencing of this T cell receptor beta chain was carried out in a study of blood T cell repertoires in COVID-19. The overall study: Sites across the United States, Italy and Spain contributed samples from acute and convalescent COVID-19.

Under the authors' procedure: Using reference gene primer amplification, nucleated cell counts were estimated. Sequencing was performed with immunoSEQ multiplex PCR; in TCRdb, only in-frame clones are kept and a portion is missing. The V and J calls and clone size were taken over from that table, and D and trimming were inferred from the DNA. The sample has roughly 73,000 clones, around 90% seen once. Trimming took 4 bases from V and 2 from J, leaving 2 bases between them. The CDR3 length is 11 residues. Looked up from germline, CDR1 is SEHNR and CDR2 is FQNEAQ (reference sequence). This chain uses TRBV7-9 with TRBJ1-2; D is unresolved. Sequenced material: peripheral blood. The TCR comes from a woman aged 80 or over with active or convalescent COVID-19. CDR3 sequence: CASSSNYGYTF. CDR3 bases: TGTGCCAGCAGCTCGAACTATGGCTACACCTTC.